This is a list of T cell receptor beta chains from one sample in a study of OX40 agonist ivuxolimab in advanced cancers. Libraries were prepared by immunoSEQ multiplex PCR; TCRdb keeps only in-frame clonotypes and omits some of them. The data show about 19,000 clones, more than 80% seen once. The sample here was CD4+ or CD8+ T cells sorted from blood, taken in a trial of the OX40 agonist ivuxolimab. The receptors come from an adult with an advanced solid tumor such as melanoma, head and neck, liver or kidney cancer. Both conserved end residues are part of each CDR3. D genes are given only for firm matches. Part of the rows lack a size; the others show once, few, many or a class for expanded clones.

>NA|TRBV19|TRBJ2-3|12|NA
CASSMGGGDPYF
TGTGCCAGTAGTATGGGGGGTGGGGACCCGTATTTT
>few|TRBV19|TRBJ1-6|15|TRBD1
CASSITGTGISPLHF
TGTGCCAGTAGTATAACCGGGACAGGGATTTCACCCCTCCACTTT
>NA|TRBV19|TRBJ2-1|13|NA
CASSLGALGEQFF
TGTGCCAGTAGTCTGGGGGCGTTGGGTGAGCAGTTCTTC
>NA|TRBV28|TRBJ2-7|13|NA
CASKSRDSYEQYF
TGTGCCAGCAAGTCCCGGGACTCCTACGAGCAGTACTTC
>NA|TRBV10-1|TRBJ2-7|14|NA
CASSDRVSDYEQYF
TGCGCCAGCAGTGACAGGGTATCCGACTACGAGCAGTACTTC
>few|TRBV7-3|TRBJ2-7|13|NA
CASSLGYGTVPHF
TGTGCCAGCAGCTTGGGGTACGGGACCGTTCCGCACTTC
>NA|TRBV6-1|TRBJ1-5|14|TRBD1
CASSDRQGNQPQHF
TGTGCCAGCAGTGACCGACAGGGAAACCAGCCCCAGCATTTT
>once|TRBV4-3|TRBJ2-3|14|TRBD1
CASSPTGGTDTQYF
TGCGCCAGCAGCCCAACAGGGGGCACAGATACGCAGTATTTT
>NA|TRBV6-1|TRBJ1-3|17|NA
CASSEDRTYNFGNTIYF
TGTGCCAGCAGTGAAGACAGGACGTACAATTTTGGAAACACCATATATTTT
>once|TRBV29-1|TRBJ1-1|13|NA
CSVDVGGGTEAFF
TGCAGCGTTGATGTGGGTGGGGGCACTGAAGCTTTCTTT
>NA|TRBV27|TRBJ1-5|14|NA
CASRPGRGNQPQHF
TGTGCCAGCAGACCGGGCAGGGGCAATCAGCCCCAGCATTTT
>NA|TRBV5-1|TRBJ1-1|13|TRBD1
CASSLQGSTEAFF
TGCGCCAGCAGTTTACAGGGGAGCACTGAAGCTTTCTTT
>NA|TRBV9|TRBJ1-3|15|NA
CASSVEAGAGNTIYF
TGTGCCAGCAGCGTAGAGGCCGGGGCTGGAAACACCATATATTTT
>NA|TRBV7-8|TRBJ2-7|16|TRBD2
CASSLGGSGGSYEQYF
TGTGCCAGCAGCTTAGGTGGTAGCGGGGGCTCCTACGAGCAGTACTTC
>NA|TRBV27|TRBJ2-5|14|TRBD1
CASTLTGAQETQYF
TGTGCCAGCACCCTAACAGGGGCCCAAGAGACCCAGTACTTC
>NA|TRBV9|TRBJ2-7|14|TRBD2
CASSLRTSGGPQYF
TGTGCCAGCAGCCTAAGGACTAGCGGGGGGCCTCAGTACTTC
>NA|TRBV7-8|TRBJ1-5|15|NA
CASSLGQPSNQPQHF
TGTGCCAGCAGCTTAGGGCAGCCTTCAAATCAGCCCCAGCATTTT
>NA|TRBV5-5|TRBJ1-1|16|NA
CASSLRSEGDPGEAFF
TGTGCCAGCAGCTTGCGGTCAGAGGGGGACCCGGGTGAAGCTTTCTTT
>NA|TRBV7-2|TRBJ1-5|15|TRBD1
CASSPRDRANQPQHF
TGTGCCAGCAGCCCCCGGGACAGGGCGAATCAGCCCCAGCATTTT
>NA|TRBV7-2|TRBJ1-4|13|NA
CASSLPEGEKLFF
TGTGCCAGCTCCCTGCCTGAGGGGGAAAAACTGTTTTTT
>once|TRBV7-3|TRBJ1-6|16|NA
CASSLTGDSYNSPLHF
TGTGCCAGCAGCTTAACAGGCGACTCCTATAATTCACCCCTCCACTTT
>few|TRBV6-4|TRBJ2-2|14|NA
CASSEGRDTGELFF
TGTGCCAGCAGTGAGGGCAGGGACACCGGGGAGCTGTTTTTT
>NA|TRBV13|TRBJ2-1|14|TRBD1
CASGPGQTYNEQFF
TGTGCCAGCGGTCCGGGACAGACCTACAATGAGCAGTTCTTC
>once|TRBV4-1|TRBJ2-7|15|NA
CASSQVSGVSYEQYF
TGCGCCAGCAGCCAAGTCTCAGGGGTCTCCTACGAGCAGTACTTC
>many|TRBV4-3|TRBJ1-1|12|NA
CASQGFGTEAFF
TGCGCCAGCCAGGGATTCGGCACTGAAGCTTTCTTT
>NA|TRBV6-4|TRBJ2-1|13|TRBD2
CASSEVGGVEQFF
TGTGCCAGCAGTGAGGTCGGGGGGGTCGAGCAGTTCTTC
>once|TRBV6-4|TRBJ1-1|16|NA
CASSPGGYLMNTEAFF
TGTGCCAGCAGCCCGGGGGGCTACCTAATGAACACTGAAGCTTTCTTT
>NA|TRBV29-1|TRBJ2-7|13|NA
CSVEVVRAGEQYF
TGCAGCGTTGAAGTAGTCAGGGCCGGGGAGCAGTACTTC
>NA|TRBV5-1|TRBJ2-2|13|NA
CASSLMGTGELFF
TGCGCCAGCAGCTTGATGGGTACCGGGGAGCTGTTTTTT
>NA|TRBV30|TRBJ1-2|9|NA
CAWGGGYTF
TGTGCCTGGGGTGGTGGCTACACCTTC
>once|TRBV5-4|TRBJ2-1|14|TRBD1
CASSLEQGANEQFF
TGTGCCAGCAGCTTGGAACAGGGGGCGAATGAGCAGTTCTTC
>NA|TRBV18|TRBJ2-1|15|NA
CASSPGQSSYNEQFF
TGTGCCAGCTCACCTGGGCAGAGCTCCTACAATGAGCAGTTCTTC
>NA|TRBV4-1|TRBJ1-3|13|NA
CASSPSSWNTIYF
TGCGCCAGCAGCCCTAGTTCATGGAACACCATATATTTT
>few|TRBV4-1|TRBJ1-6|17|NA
CASSRPSSGVGNSPLHF
TGCGCCAGCAGCCGCCCTAGCTCAGGGGTCGGTAATTCACCCCTCCACTTT
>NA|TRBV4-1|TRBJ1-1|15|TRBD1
CASSQETGLNTEAFF
TGCGCCAGCAGCCAAGAGACAGGGTTGAACACTGAAGCTTTCTTT
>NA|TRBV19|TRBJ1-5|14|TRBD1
CASKATGSNQPQHF
TGTGCCAGCAAGGCGACAGGGAGCAATCAGCCCCAGCATTTT
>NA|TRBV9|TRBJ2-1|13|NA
CASSSQGYNEQFF
TGTGCCAGCAGCTCTCAGGGGTACAATGAGCAGTTCTTC
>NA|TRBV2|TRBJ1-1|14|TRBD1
CATRQGARSTEAFF
TGTGCCACCAGACAGGGGGCGCGGAGCACTGAAGCTTTCTTT
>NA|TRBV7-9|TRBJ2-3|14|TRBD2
CASPGLGGTDTQYF
TGTGCCAGCCCCGGTCTGGGGGGGACAGATACGCAGTATTTT
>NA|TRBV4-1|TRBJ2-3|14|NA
CASSLGGGTDTQYF
TGCGCCAGCAGCCTAGGGGGGGGGACAGATACGCAGTATTTT
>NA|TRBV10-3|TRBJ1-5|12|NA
CAIMTGGQPQHF
TGTGCCATCATGACAGGAGGTCAGCCCCAGCATTTT
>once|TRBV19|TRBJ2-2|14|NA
CASSPGLNTGELFF
TGTGCCAGTAGTCCGGGACTCAACACCGGGGAGCTGTTTTTT
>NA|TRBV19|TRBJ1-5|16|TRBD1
CASSTGTGGDNQPQHF
TGTGCCAGTAGTACGGGGACAGGGGGAGACAATCAGCCCCAGCATTTT
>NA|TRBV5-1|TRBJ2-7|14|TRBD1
CASSFPGQGYEQYF
TGCGCCAGCAGCTTCCCGGGACAGGGTTACGAGCAGTACTTC
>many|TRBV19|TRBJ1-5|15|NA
CASSLTGSWSQPQHF
TGTGCCAGTAGTCTGACAGGTTCGTGGTCTCAGCCCCAGCATTTT
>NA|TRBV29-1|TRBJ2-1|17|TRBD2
CSVRTPGRGGEYNEQFF
TGCAGCGTGAGGACGCCGGGGCGGGGGGGCGAATACAATGAGCAGTTCTTC
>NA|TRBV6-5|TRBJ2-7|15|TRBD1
CASSYSGRGHYEQYF
TGTGCCAGCAGTTACTCGGGCAGGGGGCACTACGAGCAGTACTTC
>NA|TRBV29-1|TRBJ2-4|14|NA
CSVRKGLAKNIQYF
TGCAGCGTCCGGAAAGGATTAGCCAAAAACATTCAGTACTTC
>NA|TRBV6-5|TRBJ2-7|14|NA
CASSPAGETYEQYF
TGTGCCAGCAGTCCAGCGGGCGAGACCTACGAGCAGTACTTC
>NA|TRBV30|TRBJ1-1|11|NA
CAWSHFTEAFF
TGTGCCTGGAGTCATTTCACTGAAGCTTTCTTT
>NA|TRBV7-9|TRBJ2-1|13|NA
CASSEHPNNEQFF
TGTGCCAGCAGCGAACATCCTAACAATGAGCAGTTCTTC
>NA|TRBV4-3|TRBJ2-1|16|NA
CASSRFSEDPYNEQFF
TGCGCCAGCAGCCGCTTTAGCGAGGACCCCTACAATGAGCAGTTCTTC
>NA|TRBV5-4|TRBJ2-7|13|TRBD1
CASSSDRAPEQYF
TGTGCCAGCAGCTCGGACAGGGCTCCCGAGCAGTACTTC
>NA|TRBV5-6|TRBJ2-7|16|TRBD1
CASSLARSRGLYEQYF
TGTGCCAGCAGCTTGGCCCGTTCCAGGGGGCTCTACGAGCAGTACTTC
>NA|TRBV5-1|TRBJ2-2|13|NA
CASSSHWPEELFF
TGCGCCAGCAGCTCGCATTGGCCGGAAGAGCTGTTTTTT